This T cell receptor beta chain appears in the sequencing data of a study of shared clonotypes between healthy human individuals. General observations from the study: Represented genetic and exposure-history diversity was restricted by having few donors. An effect of sequencing depth on clonotype sharing among donors was expected.

Splitting the CD4+ cells yielded a CD45RA+ naive subset and a CD45RA-negative memory subset. A note on this clone: Its antigen is undetermined.

The CDR3 has 12 amino acids. Germline V gives CDR1 SGHNT, CDR2 YENEEA. The V end was cut by 6 bases, the J end by 9 bases, with 14 bases between. Original data processing: In the immunoSEQ data, sequences were junction-only and lacked quality scores, so filtering differed. Measured with immunoSEQ multiplex PCR; TCRdb has only the in-frame clones, and not every one. That table gives V, J and clone size, and the DNA gave D and trimming. This table has around 550,000 clones, 96% appearing once. Material: naive CD4+ T cells sorted from blood. This sample's subset: CD45RA+ positively selected. The chain is built from TRBV11-3 and TRBJ1-1; tentative D call: TRBD1 (5 bases). The sequence was collected from a woman aged 30 to 39 in good health. The CDR3 loop reads CASSGGGGKAFF. The CDR3 nucleotides are TGTGCCAGCAGTGGCGGGGGGGGAAAAGCTTTCTTT.